Shown below are 21 T cell receptor beta chains from a single sample sequenced in a study of OX40 agonist ivuxolimab in advanced cancers. The protocol was immunoSEQ multiplex PCR, while the TCRdb copy is restricted to in-frame clones and leaves out a portion. The sample has fewer than 65,000 clones; less than 85% are singletons. Sequencing was performed on CD4+ or CD8+ T cells sorted from blood, taken in a trial of the OX40 agonist ivuxolimab. All receptors come from an adult with an advanced solid tumor such as melanoma, head and neck, liver or kidney cancer.

This chain uses TRBV27 with TRBJ1-1; D is possibly TRBD1 (6 bases). This CDR3 is 15 amino acids long. Germline V CDR1 and CDR2: MNHEY, SMNVEV (reference sequence). Trimming cost V 5 bases and J 5 bases, with 18 bases left between them. The CDR3 region has the DNA TGTGCCAGCAGTCCCGCCACAGGGCGACGGACTGAAGCTTTCTTT. Its protein is CASSPATGRRTEAFF.

Only one count was recorded for this clone. The genes are TRBV19 and TRBJ1-6; D not certain. V lost 6 bases and J 10 bases, leaving 13 bases between the germline ends. Germline CDR1 is LNHDA and CDR2 is SQIVND (reference sequence). The length of the CDR3 is 13 residues. This CDR3 reads CASRTQRESPLHF. CDR3 DNA sequence: TGTGCCAGTAGGACACAGCGGGAATCACCCCTCCACTTT.

The chain links TRBV19 to TRBJ2-1; TRBD2 agrees at 7 bases. This CDR3 has 15 amino acids. Per the germline V gene, CDR1 is LNHDA and CDR2 is SQIVND (reference sequence). Losses at the gene ends were 6 bases for V and 9 bases for J; bases not matched to a gene: 14. The CDR3 sequence is CASSALVTPSGEQFF. The CDR3 DNA is TGTGCCAGTAGCGCTCTAGTAACCCCTAGCGGTGAGCAGTTCTTC.

The rearrangement joins TRBV28 to TRBJ2-3; 14 bases match TRBD2. V shed 6 bases, J shed 2 bases, and the junction held 10 bases outside the gene matches. This CDR3 has 18 residues. Germline values: CDR1 MDHEN, CDR2 SYDVKM. CDR3 bases: TGTGCCAGCAGGCTCGGACTAGCGGGAGGAGTGAACACAGATACGCAGTATTTT. Its translation: CASRLGLAGGVNTDTQYF.

The genes are TRBV19 and TRBJ1-5, with TRBD1 as a possible D gene (5 bases). The ends were cut back, 9 bases at V and 8 bases at J, with 23 bases in the middle. Germline V gives CDR1 LNHDA, CDR2 SQIVND (reference sequence). The CDR3 loop spans 15 amino acids. The CDR3 sequence is CASHYGGARWEPQHF. CDR3 nucleotide sequence: TGTGCCAGCCATTACGGTGGGGCCCGATGGGAGCCCCAGCATTTT.

The V and J genes are TRBV15 and TRBJ1-4; D not certain. The CDR3 totals 14 residues. Deletions cut 0 bases from V and 6 bases from J, with 8 bases between. CDR1 and CDR2 (germline): LNHNV, YYDKDF (reference sequence). The CDR3 here is CATSRDGGHEKLFF. In DNA, the CDR3 is TGTGCCACCAGCAGAGATGGTGGACATGAAAAACTGTTTTTT.

CDR3 sequence: CASSLGLAVTYEQYF. The CDR3 DNA is TGTGCCAGCAGCTTAGGCCTAGCGGTAACCTACGAGCAGTACTTC. This chain uses TRBV7-3 with TRBJ2-7, with TRBD2 identical over 7 bases. Trimming removed 2 bases from V and 2 bases from J; junction bases left unmatched: 6. Per germline, CDR1 SGHTA and CDR2 FQGTGA. The CDR3 runs 15 residues.

The rearrangement joins TRBV6-5 to TRBJ2-2; D is ambiguous. V lost 1 base and J lost 7, with 1 base in between. The CDR3 is 11 amino acids. Germline lookup yields CDR1 MNHEY and CDR2 SVGAGI. CDR3 sequence (DNA): TGTGCCAGCAGTTACTACGGGGAGCTGTTTTTT. Protein sequence: CASSYYGELFF.

There are a few counts of this clone. The rearrangement links TRBV4-2 to TRBJ2-1, with 10 positions matching TRBD2. The CDR3 has 18 residues. Germline V gene lookup returns CDR1 LGHNA and CDR2 YNFKEQ. The V gene end was trimmed by 1 base and the J gene end by 2 bases; junction bases not matched to a gene: 8. In DNA form, the CDR3 reads TGTGCCAGCAGCCAAGGCCCTACTCTAGCGGGGGCCTACAATGAGCAGTTCTTC. Protein: CASSQGPTLAGAYNEQFF.

This clone has a single count. This chain links TRBV19 with TRBJ2-5; TRBD2 matches at 11 bases. The CDR3 spans 15 residues. Germline V gene sequence: CDR1 LNHDA, CDR2 SQIVND (reference sequence). Trimming took 4 bases from V and 5 from J; bases not matched to a gene: 6. The CDR3 spells CASSRGLAAAETQYF. The CDR3 DNA is TGTGCCAGTAGTAGGGGACTAGCGGCCGCGGAGACCCAGTACTTC.

There are a few counts of this clone. This rearrangement joins TRBV5-1 to TRBJ1-1, with 10 bases that match TRBD1. The J segment lost 3 bases and the V segment lost 3 bases, leaving 2 bases of the junction unmatched. The CDR3 extends over 14 amino acids. Germline V gives CDR1 SGHRS, CDR2 YFSETQ. The CDR3 loop reads CASSSTGGHTEAFF. In nucleotides, the CDR3 is TGCGCCAGCAGCTCGACAGGGGGCCACACTGAAGCTTTCTTT. The whole variable domain, remainder taken from reference TRBV5-1 and TRBJ1-1, is KAGVTQTPRYLIKTRGQQVTLSCSPISGHRSVSWYQQTPGQGLQFLFEYFSETQRNKGNFPGRFSGRQFSNSRSEMNVSTLELGDSALYLCASSSTGGHTEAFFGQGTRLTVV.

The rearrangement links TRBV28 to TRBJ2-7, with 9 nucleotides matching TRBD1. In germline, CDR1 is MDHEN, CDR2 SYDVKM. The CDR3 extends over 14 amino acids. V lost 6 bases, J lost 3 bases, and 6 bases stayed unmatched. CDR3 sequence (DNA): TGTGCCAGCAGGGGACAGGGTGTTTTCTACGAGCAGTACTTC. Translated: CASRGQGVFYEQYF.

The rearrangement joins TRBV5-1 to TRBJ2-3, with a tentative D call TRBD2 (6 bases). The CDR3 contains 20 residues. Trimming took 4 bases from V and 2 from J, leaving 29 bases between them. Germline CDR1 and CDR2: SGHRS and YFSETQ. The CDR3 nucleotides read TGCGCCAGCAGCCAGATTACCTGGACGGACTATCCCTTCCCCACAGATACGCAGTATTTT. This translates into CASSQITWTDYPFPTDTQYF.

The table lists this clone with a few counts. This chain links TRBV10-2 with TRBJ2-3; TRBD2 agrees at 9 bases. This CDR3 spans 17 amino acids. Trimming removed 0 bases from V and 10 bases from J; junction bases left unmatched: 14. Per germline, CDR1 WSHSY and CDR2 SAAADI. The CDR3 nucleotides are TGCGCCAGCAGTGAGTCGAGTGGAGCGGGGGGACCTTATTCGCAGTATTTT. Protein product: CASSESSGAGGPYSQYF.

The rearrangement links TRBV11-2 to TRBJ1-3; 8 bases fit TRBD1. Per the germline V gene, CDR1 is SGHAT and CDR2 is FQNNGV. CDR3 length: 15 amino acids. The V and J ends lost 5 bases and 7 bases, in that order; junction bases with no gene match: 10. The CDR3, as DNA: TGTGCCAGCAGCCCCCTCTTGGACAGGGCCAACACCATATATTTT. Translated: CASSPLLDRANTIYF.

The chain uses TRBV6-5 and TRBJ2-1; 7 positions match TRBD1. After removal of 6 bases from V and 0 bases from J, the junction contained 5 bases not matched to a gene. Germline assignment: CDR1 MNHEY and CDR2 SVGAGI. This CDR3 spans 15 amino acids. The CDR3 is CASSLTGNSYNEQFF. Here the CDR3 DNA reads TGTGCCAGCAGCCTGACAGGGAACTCCTACAATGAGCAGTTCTTC.

The rearrangement joins TRBV2 to TRBJ2-1; 8 nucleotides match TRBD2. The V gene end was trimmed by 7 bases and the J gene end by 6 bases; junction bases not matched to a gene: 8. The CDR3 length is 14 residues. Germline CDR1 and CDR2: SNHLY and FYNNEI. In DNA form, the CDR3 reads TGTGCCAGCACCCTACTAGCGGCAGCCAATGAGCAGTTCTTC. Its protein product is CASTLLAAANEQFF.

Turning to this clone: Mismatch with germline at one junction end may stem from a read error. Here the CDR3 DNA reads TGTGCCAGTAGTATAGGAGGACAGAAAGGGAATCGGCCCCAGCATTTT. It specifies CASSIGGQKGNRPQHF. The rearrangement joins TRBV19 to TRBJ1-5; TRBD1 is a possible D gene (6 bases). Germline CDR1 is LNHDA and CDR2 is SQIVND (reference sequence). This CDR3 region has 16 residues.

This sequence joins TRBV6-5 and TRBJ2-5; TRBD2 might be the D (5 bases). The CDR3 sequence is 15 residues long. CDR1 is MNHEY, CDR2 SVGAGI, per germline. The ends were cut back, 2 bases at V and 3 bases at J, with 13 bases in the middle. This chain's CDR3 is CASSYVASPKETQYF. The CDR3 nucleotides are TGTGCCAGCAGTTACGTGGCTAGCCCCAAAGAGACCCAGTACTTC.

The chain couples TRBV4-3 to TRBJ1-1; D not certain. The germline V gene encodes CDR1 LGHNA and CDR2 YSLEER. V was clipped by 0 bases and J by 0 bases, with 8 bases between them. The CDR3 extends over 15 amino acids. This chain's CDR3 is CASSQEGSLNTEAFF. The DNA for the CDR3 is TGCGCCAGCAGCCAAGAGGGCAGTTTGAACACTGAAGCTTTCTTT.

The CDR3 protein is CASSPTSNYEQYF. CDR3 sequence (DNA): TGCGCCAGCAGCCCCACTAGCAACTACGAGCAGTACTTC. The chain links TRBV5-1 to TRBJ2-7, with D possibly TRBD2 on 6 matching bases. V shed 4 bases and J shed 3 bases, with 11 bases lying between them. This CDR3 has 13 residues. Germline assignment: CDR1 SGHRS and CDR2 YFSETQ.